Here is one TCR beta chain with its context. The source of the sample is a study of T cells in localized non-small cell lung cancer. The CDR3 is 12 residues long. Trimming removed 4 bases from V and 3 bases from J, with 7 bases in between. Per the germline V gene, CDR1 is SEHNR and CDR2 is FQNEAQ (reference sequence). Measured with immunoSEQ multiplex PCR; TCRdb has only the in-frame clones, and not every one. The sample lists about 34,000 clones, 88% seen once, with under 5% in the top ten. The sequence was collected from a woman aged 40-75 years with stage I lung adenocarcinoma. The rearrangement uses TRBV7-9 and TRBJ2-7, with D perhaps matching TRBD2 (5 bases). The input for sequencing was peripheral blood, taken before any cancer treatment. The CDR3 DNA is TGTGCCAGCAGCTCCCGGGACTACGAGCAGTACTTC. Its protein is CASSSRDYEQYF.